This TCR beta chain is from a study of blood T cell repertoires in COVID-19. Original handling: Reference gene primer amplification gave nucleated cell count estimates. Repertoires were generated with immunoSEQ multiplex PCR, while TCRdb's copy carries only in-frame clones and drops some. The V and J calls and clone size are taken from that table; D and trimming were inferred from the DNA. The profile shows around 67,000 clones, around four fifths of them singletons. CDR1 and CDR2 from the germline V gene are SGHAT and FQNNGV. V was pared by 5 bases and J by 6 bases, with 6 bases of the junction left unmatched. There are 14 residues in the CDR3. This clone was picked up one time.

The sequence was collected from a man aged 45-65 years with active COVID-19. This chain links TRBV11-2 with TRBJ1-3; TRBD1 aligns across 8 bases. Input material: peripheral blood. The CDR3 loop reads CASSTDREENTIYF. The CDR3 bases are TGTGCCAGCAGCACGGACAGGGAAGAAAACACCATATATTTT.